The rows below give T cell receptor beta chains drawn from one sample of a study of human versus mouse CDR3 diversity and MHC coevolution. TCRdb keeps only in-frame clones here, not all; method: immunoSEQ multiplex PCR. In the table there are about 60,000 clones, 85% to 95% of which are singletons. The sequencing sample was made of naive CD4+ T cells from blood. The receptors stem from a person aged 55 to 70 in good health. The conserved cysteine and the conserved F or W are not part of the CDR3 here.

v_call	cdr3_aa
TRBV4-1	ASSQEVVADTQY
TRBV2	ASSPEQGKSYEQY
TRBV15	ATSRVGTAIEAF
TRBV11-2	ASSLQGATLYEQY
TRBV5-5	ASSSTTGDGNTEAF
TRBV5-6	ASSWTGSGELF
TRBV6-5	ASRLWTSGSYEQY
TRBV5-4	ASSSQGYPGELF
TRBV9	ASSYQGNDGNTIY
TRBV9	ASSVGGDRGADTQY
TRBV9	ASRPPGGNTGELF
TRBV5-1	ASSLLGGLSYNEQF
TRBV5-1	ASSLEGDIGNTIY
TRBV9	ASSVEGVSYGYT
TRBV19	ASNVRGQNGYT
TRBV7-2	ASSFGPGQGVYGYT
TRBV5-1	ASRTSGFYEQY
TRBV7-9	ASSRHGLAGDGETQY
TRBV7-3	ASSFQGTIYLNTEAF
TRBV2	AQGQGDYGYT
TRBV5-6	ASSLGQGLQETQY
TRBV11-3	ASSLDPGQDYGYT
TRBV5-4	ASTFGLAPSEQF
TRBV7-9	ASSSLDTITQETQY
TRBV5-4	ASSPGGGAGNTIY
TRBV19	ASRLQGLQVNQPQH
TRBV9	ASSVGAGGQQGADTQY
TRBV5-5	ASSLQGAQDEKLF
TRBV6-5	ASRPDRDLLGYT
TRBV28	ASLNPSYEQY
TRBV18	ASSPPSLAGADTQY
TRBV30	AWSVQVNYGYT
TRBV6-1	ASGAIIYEQY
TRBV7-9	ASSIHRGNTEAF
TRBV5-1	ASTLSAGANEQF
TRBV21-1	ASSKVHKLPGELF
TRBV5-4	ASSSGRDYNEQF
TRBV18	ASSPNERDTQY
TRBV5-4	ASSPPRQGSNEQF
TRBV7-9	ASRRYRDTEAF
TRBV5-1	ASSLMQGVPYEQF
TRBV6-4	ASSETHSNQPQH
TRBV6-5	ASSYQSGRGQPQH
TRBV18	ASSSLPGQGAADTQY
TRBV19	ASRNPGHLNQPQH
TRBV5-1	ASSRDSYTGELF
TRBV6-5	ASRETQGDGYT
TRBV5-8	ASSPDRGRGSGANVLT
TRBV27	ASSLAGGYNEQF
TRBV29-1	SVGEEKLF
TRBV7-2	ASSFDGRARNEQF